This is a list of T cell receptor beta chains from one sample in a study of cytomegalovirus exposure and HLA in healthy donors. The repertoire was sequenced with immunoSEQ multiplex PCR; TCRdb's copy has only in-frame clones and lacks some. The table records fewer than 400,000 clones, approximately 90% of them present only once. Input material: PBMCs. These receptors came from a woman between 18 and 29 years old in good health and CMV-seronegative. CDR3s include the opening cysteine and the closing phenylalanine or tryptophan. The D gene is left open where the match is weak. Where a row states a size, it is once, few, many or the class of an expanded clone; other rows omit it.

v_gene	abundance	d_gene	j_gene	CDR3aa	CDR3nt
TRBV2	-	TRBD2	TRBJ2-1	CASTSGSYNEQFF	TGTGCCAGTACTAGCGGGAGTTACAATGAGCAGTTCTTC
TRBV7-9	once	TRBD1	TRBJ1-4	CASSQRPGGNEKLFF	TGTGCCAGCTCCCAGAGGCCAGGGGGTAATGAAAAACTGTTTTTT
TRBV27	-	-	TRBJ2-1	CASSSPSNEQFF	TGTGCCAGCAGTTCCCCTAGCAATGAGCAGTTCTTC
TRBV29-1	-	-	TRBJ1-1	CSVSQVLNTEAFF	TGCAGCGTTTCACAGGTCCTGAACACTGAAGCTTTCTTT
TRBV11-2	many	TRBD1	TRBJ1-5	CASSLDRGQPQHF	TGTGCCAGCAGCTTAGACAGGGGGCAGCCCCAGCATTTT
TRBV18	-	TRBD2	TRBJ2-7	CASSLSGGGYEQYF	TGTGCCAGCTCACTTAGCGGGGGGGGCTACGAGCAGTACTTC
TRBV11-2	-	TRBD2	TRBJ2-1	CASSKPGTSGRGEQFF	TGTGCCAGCAGCAAACCCGGGACTAGCGGGAGAGGGGAGCAGTTCTTC
TRBV6-4	-	TRBD2	TRBJ2-1	CASSEGLAGNEQFF	TGTGCCAGCAGTGAGGGACTAGCGGGCAATGAGCAGTTCTTC
TRBV5-1	-	-	TRBJ2-3	CASSFSTNTDTQYF	TGCGCCAGCAGCTTTTCTACCAACACAGATACGCAGTATTTT
TRBV2	-	TRBD1	TRBJ2-7	CATAGTANYEQYF	TGTGCCACGGCCGGGACAGCTAATTACGAGCAGTACTTC
TRBV4-3	-	TRBD2	TRBJ2-1	CASSPFLAGTNEQFF	TGCGCCAGCAGCCCCTTCTTAGCGGGGACTAATGAGCAGTTCTTC
TRBV5-1	once	-	TRBJ2-7	CASSTGQSRHEQYF	TGCGCCAGCAGCACCGGACAGTCCCGCCACGAGCAGTACTTC
TRBV7-7	few	-	TRBJ2-3	CASSLSEADTQYF	TGTGCCAGCAGCTTATCGGAGGCAGATACGCAGTATTTT
TRBV2	-	TRBD1	TRBJ1-1	CASSDPSPDRLNTEAFF	TGTGCCAGCAGTGATCCCTCCCCGGACAGGCTCAACACTGAAGCTTTCTTT
TRBV28	-	TRBD1	TRBJ2-4	CASSPQGVAGNIQYF	TGTGCCAGCAGTCCCCAGGGGGTTGCTGGAAACATTCAGTACTTC
TRBV5-6	-	-	TRBJ2-3	CASRLYSTDTQYF	TGTGCCAGCAGACTCTATAGCACAGATACGCAGTATTTT
TRBV5-1	-	-	TRBJ2-1	CASSPRGAYNEQFF	TGCGCCAGCAGTCCTCGGGGGGCATACAATGAGCAGTTCTTC
TRBV6-5	-	-	TRBJ2-3	CASSREPGQSDTQYF	TGTGCCAGCAGCCGAGAACCCGGACAGTCAGATACGCAGTATTTT
TRBV7-2	-	TRBD1	TRBJ2-4	CASRGQGAKNIQYF	TGTGCCAGCCGAGGACAGGGGGCCAAAAACATTCAGTACTTC
TRBV27	-	-	TRBJ2-2	CASSFLRAGELFF	TGTGCCAGCAGTTTCCTCCGGGCCGGGGAGCTGTTTTTT
TRBV6-6	-	TRBD1	TRBJ1-2	CASSYSGQEYGYTF	TGTGCCAGCAGTTACTCCGGACAGGAGTATGGCTACACCTTC
TRBV28	-	-	TRBJ2-3	CASSPPRVDTQYF	TGTGCCAGCAGCCCCCCGCGGGTAGATACGCAGTATTTT
TRBV28	-	TRBD1	TRBJ2-7	CASSFEQGVSYEQYF	TGTGCCAGCAGTTTTGAACAGGGGGTCTCCTACGAGCAGTACTTC
TRBV30	-	TRBD1	TRBJ1-1	CAWSRTGFQAFF	TGTGCCTGGAGCCGGACAGGGTTTCAAGCTTTCTTT
TRBV27	-	TRBD1	TRBJ1-2	CASSHGTGGAYGYTF	TGTGCCAGCAGTCACGGGACAGGGGGTGCCTATGGCTACACCTTC
TRBV27	-	-	TRBJ2-5	CASSLSRRLALETQYF	TGTGCCAGCAGTTTATCGCGACGCTTAGCGTTGGAGACCCAGTACTTC
TRBV6-5	-	TRBD1	TRBJ1-2	CASSYTKAGGSYGYTF	TGTGCCAGCAGTTACACTAAAGCAGGGGGCAGCTATGGCTACACCTTC
TRBV11-2	once	-	TRBJ1-5	CASSLGAGQPQHF	TGTGCCAGCAGCTTAGGCGCCGGTCAGCCCCAGCATTTT
TRBV5-8	-	TRBD2	TRBJ2-3	CASSKGLAADTQYF	TGTGCCAGCAGCAAAGGACTAGCGGCAGATACGCAGTATTTT
TRBV7-9	-	-	TRBJ2-7	CASRPPGQGISYEQYF	TGTGCCAGCAGACCGCCTGGGCAGGGGATCTCCTACGAGCAGTACTTC
TRBV5-6	-	TRBD1	TRBJ1-1	CASSAGQGFEAFF	TGTGCCAGCAGCGCCGGACAGGGCTTTGAAGCTTTCTTT
TRBV5-1	-	-	TRBJ1-2	CASGQNDYGYTF	TGCGCCAGCGGACAGAACGACTATGGCTACACCTTC
TRBV10-3	-	TRBD2	TRBJ2-3	CAISTTLAGSTDTQYF	TGTGCCATCAGCACCACACTAGCGGGGAGCACAGATACGCAGTATTTT
TRBV4-1	-	-	TRBJ2-7	CASSQDGLNYVGYF	TGCGCCAGCAGCCAAGATGGCCTCAACTACGTGGGGTACTTC
TRBV5-4	-	TRBD2	TRBJ2-2	CASSLGPPSGKNTGELFF	TGTGCCAGCAGCTTGGGCCCCCCTAGCGGGAAGAACACCGGGGAGCTGTTTTTT
TRBV10-3	-	-	TRBJ2-2	CAIGIGSGELFF	TGTGCCATTGGCATCGGGAGCGGGGAGCTGTTTTTT
TRBV25-1	-	-	TRBJ2-1	CASSLGAYEQFF	TGTGCCAGCAGTTTAGGAGCGTATGAGCAGTTCTTC
TRBV27	-	-	TRBJ2-7	CASSPGTFSSYEQYF	TGTGCCAGCAGTCCGGGGACTTTCAGCTCCTACGAGCAGTACTTC
TRBV2	-	-	TRBJ1-1	CASQSELAVNTEAFF	TGTGCCAGCCAATCCGAATTGGCAGTGAACACTGAAGCTTTCTTT
TRBV27	-	-	TRBJ2-7	CASTGNPSYEQYF	TGTGCCAGCACGGGAAACCCCTCCTACGAGCAGTACTTC
TRBV19	few	TRBD1	TRBJ1-2	CASSGTEGGYTF	TGTGCCAGTAGTGGGACAGAGGGAGGCTACACCTTC
TRBV18	-	TRBD2	TRBJ2-1	CASSPGLAGDYEQFF	TGTGCCAGCTCACCGGGACTAGCGGGAGATTATGAGCAGTTCTTC
TRBV19	-	-	TRBJ1-5	CASSIVGNQPQHF	TGTGCCAGTAGTATAGTAGGCAATCAGCCCCAGCATTTT
TRBV18	-	TRBD1	TRBJ1-2	CASSPQQGRDYGYTF	TGTGCCAGCTCACCGCAACAGGGGAGAGACTATGGCTACACCTTC
TRBV28	once	-	TRBJ2-2	CASSFTLARNTGELFF	TGTGCCAGCAGTTTTACTCTAGCCAGGAACACCGGGGAGCTGTTTTTT
TRBV15	-	-	TRBJ2-5	CATSRDGLAAGAEETQYF	TGTGCCACCAGCAGAGATGGGCTAGCCGCGGGGGCAGAAGAGACCCAGTACTTC
TRBV4-3	-	TRBD1	TRBJ2-7	CASSQDWDRDEQYF	TGCGCCAGCAGCCAAGATTGGGACAGGGACGAGCAGTACTTC
TRBV28	-	TRBD1	TRBJ2-7	CASKYRGLYYEQYF	TGTGCCAGCAAGTACAGGGGGCTATACTACGAGCAGTACTTC
TRBV5-6	-	-	TRBJ2-4	CASSLGLAKNIQYF	TGTGCCAGCAGCTTGGGGCTAGCCAAAAACATTCAGTACTTC
TRBV7-6	once	-	TRBJ2-7	CASSSLAGGLEQYF	TGTGCCAGCAGCAGTCTGGCAGGGGGACTCGAGCAGTACTTC
TRBV6-6	-	-	TRBJ2-7	CASGPYGGPYEQYF	TGTGCCAGCGGTCCCTATGGGGGCCCCTACGAGCAGTACTTC
TRBV9	-	-	TRBJ2-7	CASSVGGSGSYEQYF	TGTGCCAGCAGCGTAGGGGGTAGCGGCTCCTACGAGCAGTACTTC
TRBV9	-	TRBD2	TRBJ2-3	CASSGEPGTKGSTQYF	TGTGCCAGCAGCGGAGAGCCCGGGACTAAGGGCTCTACGCAGTATTTT
TRBV7-2	-	TRBD1	TRBJ2-6	CASSPQDRGSGGANVLTF	TGTGCCAGCAGCCCACAGGACAGGGGGTCAGGAGGGGCCAACGTCCTGACTTTC
TRBV4-3	-	-	TRBJ2-7	CASSQGAGQSYEQYF	TGCGCCAGCAGCCAAGGGGCAGGGCAGTCCTACGAGCAGTACTTC
TRBV28	-	-	TRBJ1-1	CASSSAEGPVGAFF	TGTGCCAGCAGCTCCGCAGAGGGCCCGGTAGGGGCTTTCTTT
TRBV7-7	-	-	TRBJ2-3	CASSPVLGGSTDTQYF	TGTGCTAGCAGCCCGGTTCTCGGGGGAAGCACAGATACGCAGTATTTT
TRBV14	-	-	TRBJ2-1	CASSQESQTFYNEQFF	TGTGCCAGCAGCCAAGAATCGCAGACATTCTACAATGAGCAGTTCTTC
TRBV29-1	-	-	TRBJ1-1	CSVGASLMNTEAFF	TGCAGCGTTGGGGCTAGCCTCATGAACACTGAAGCTTTCTTT
TRBV19	-	-	TRBJ2-1	CASTDRYNEQFF	TGTGCCAGTACGGACAGATACAATGAGCAGTTCTTC